This section outlines one T cell receptor (beta chain) sequence together with its context. What it recognizes is unknown. 13 Jbeta primers and 60 Vbeta primers were used for the PCR. Using immunoSEQ multiplex PCR, the repertoire was profiled, and TCRdb retains in-frame clones only, with some absent. The data hold roughly 66,000 clones, with around 78% observed a single time. This specimen belongs to a study of cytomegalovirus exposure and HLA in healthy donors. Across the whole study: When 300 to 400 donors were genotyped, approximately 81% of them were found to fall in the Caucasian-associated ancestry cluster. General study results and limits: It has been reported that TCR beta sequences accurately predicted the HLA-A and HLA-B alleles of most subjects.

This CDR3 region has 13 residues. Germline V CDR1 and CDR2: SEHNR, FQNEAQ (reference sequence). Trimming pared 5 bases from V and 2 bases from J, leaving 8 bases between. Sequenced: PBMCs. The chain is built from TRBV7-9 and TRBJ2-3, with D hard to call. The receptor comes from a man aged 45-60 years in good health and CMV-seronegative. In DNA form, the CDR3 reads TGTGCCAGCAGCCTCCAGGTCACAGATACGCAGTATTTT. This codes for CASSLQVTDTQYF.